This T cell receptor beta chain is from a study of blood T cell repertoires in COVID-19. CDR1 is DFQATT and CDR2 is SNEGSKA in the germline V gene (reference sequence). Trimming took off 6 bases at V and 3 bases at J, with 7 bases between the two ends. There are 11 residues in the CDR3. The method was immunoSEQ multiplex PCR; TCRdb's version includes in-frame clones alone and lacks a portion of them. The repertoire includes about 43,000 clones, about nine tenths of them detected once, and about 9.2% sits in the top ten. The sequence came from a woman of 80 years or more with active COVID-19. The sample was peripheral blood. The V gene is TRBV20-1, the J gene TRBJ2-3; D gene uncertain. DNA of the CDR3: TGCAGTGCGTTGACAACAGATACGCAGTATTTT. Its translation: CSALTTDTQYF.